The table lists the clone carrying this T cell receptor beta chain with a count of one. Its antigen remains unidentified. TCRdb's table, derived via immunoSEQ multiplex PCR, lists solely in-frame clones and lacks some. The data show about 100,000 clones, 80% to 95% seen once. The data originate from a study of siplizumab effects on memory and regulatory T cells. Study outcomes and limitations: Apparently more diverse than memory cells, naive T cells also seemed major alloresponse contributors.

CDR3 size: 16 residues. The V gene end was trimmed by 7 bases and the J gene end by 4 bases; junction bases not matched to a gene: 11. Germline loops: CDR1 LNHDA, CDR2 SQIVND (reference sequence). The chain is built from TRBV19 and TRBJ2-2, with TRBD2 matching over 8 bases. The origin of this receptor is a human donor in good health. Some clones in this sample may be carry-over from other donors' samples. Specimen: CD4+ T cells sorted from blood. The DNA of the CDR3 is TGTGCCAGTATTTACAGGAGCGGGAGCTCCACCGGGGAGCTGTTTTTT. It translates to CASIYRSGSSTGELFF.